These T cell receptor beta chains were read from a single sample in a study of blood T cell repertoires in COVID-19. Profiling relied on immunoSEQ multiplex PCR, and the TCRdb table lists in-frame clones only, not all of them. Of 400,000 or so clones detected, 80% to 90% appear once; the ten largest clones hold about 0.91%. Sequencing was done on a sample of peripheral blood. These receptors originate from a man aged 18 to 35 with COVID-19, enrolled during active disease. The CDR3 runs from the conserved cysteine through the conserved F or W. A D gene is named only where the DNA matches it firmly. Clone size is stated in some rows and not others, as once, few, many or a class when expanded.

>-|TRBJ2-2|TRBV9|-
TGTGCCAGCACACAAGCGAACACCGGGGAGCTGTTTTTT
CASTQANTGELFF
>-|TRBJ2-5|TRBV5-1|-
TGCGCCAGCAGCCGTGCGGGACCTACGGGTGAGACCCAGTACTTC
CASSRAGPTGETQYF
>TRBD1|TRBJ1-5|TRBV6-5|-
TGTGCTAGCACCGGGACAGACGATCAGCCCCAGCATTTT
CASTGTDDQPQHF
>TRBD1|TRBJ1-1|TRBV27|-
TGTGCCAGCAGTCCCAGGACAGGGCATACTGAAGCTTTCTTT
CASSPRTGHTEAFF
>-|TRBJ2-7|TRBV7-9|few
TGTGCCAGCAGCTTAGCGCTGGCAGGGGATCCCTACGAGCAGTACTTC
CASSLALAGDPYEQYF
>-|TRBJ2-7|TRBV7-2|-
TGTGCCAGCAGCGTGGACAGTTTCTACGAGCAGTACTTC
CASSVDSFYEQYF
>TRBD2|TRBJ2-3|TRBV10-1|-
TGCGCCAGCAGGTCCAGCGGGGGGTCAGATACGCAGTATTTT
CASRSSGGSDTQYF
>-|TRBJ1-2|TRBV27|many
TGTGCCAGCAGTTTATCGGCAGGGCTAGGGTATGGCTACACCTTC
CASSLSAGLGYGYTF
>-|TRBJ2-5|TRBV5-6|-
TGTGCCAGCAGCTTCGATCGAGGAGGGGAGGCCCAGTACTTC
CASSFDRGGEAQYF
>-|TRBJ1-2|TRBV5-1|-
TGCGCCAGCAGCTTTCTACCGATCGATGGCTACACCTTC
CASSFLPIDGYTF
>TRBD2|TRBJ2-3|TRBV5-1|-
TGCGCCAGCAGCCCGGGACTAGCGCAGAGCACAGATACGCAGTATTTT
CASSPGLAQSTDTQYF
>-|TRBJ2-3|TRBV4-2|-
TGTGCCAGCAGCCAAGATGGGCCACCCTCCACAGATACGCAGTATTTT
CASSQDGPPSTDTQYF
>TRBD2|TRBJ2-5|TRBV6-5|-
TGTGCCAGCAATTCACTAGCGGGGGGGCGAGAGACCCAGTACTTC
CASNSLAGGRETQYF
>-|TRBJ1-2|TRBV2|few
TGTGCCAGCAGTGTGATCGAGGGTAACTATGGCTACACCTTC
CASSVIEGNYGYTF
>TRBD2|TRBJ2-1|TRBV7-9|-
TGTGCCAGCAGCCCAATACTAGGGAGGGACTACAATGAGCAGTTCTTC
CASSPILGRDYNEQFF
>-|TRBJ2-7|TRBV6-2/TRBV6-3|-
TGTGCCAGCAGTTACGCGGTGGGAATTAGCGACCACGAGCAGTACTTC
CASSYAVGISDHEQYF
>TRBD2|TRBJ2-1|TRBV10-2|-
TGCGCCAGCAGTGAGGGGCGACTAGCGGGAGGGAATGAGCAGTTCTTC
CASSEGRLAGGNEQFF
>-|TRBJ1-1|TRBV12-3/TRBV12-4|few
TGTGCCAGCAGTTTCTCGGGGAACACTGAAGCTTTCTTT
CASSFSGNTEAFF
>-|TRBJ1-4|TRBV2|-
TGTGCCAGCAGTGACCAGGGGACCGAAAAACTGTTTTTT
CASSDQGTEKLFF
>-|TRBJ2-2|TRBV5-1|-
TGCGCCAGCAGCTCGGCCCCGGGGTCAAGCACCGGGGAGCTGTTTTTT
CASSSAPGSSTGELFF
>TRBD1|TRBJ2-2|TRBV10-2|-
TGCGCCAGCAGGACCGGGACAGGGGTTTGGGGGGAGCTGTTTTTT
CASRTGTGVWGELFF
>-|TRBJ1-2|TRBV7-9|-
TGTGCCAGCAGCCTCGGGACTCAAGCTATATACTATGGCTACACCTTC
CASSLGTQAIYYGYTF
>-|TRBJ2-5|TRBV6-6|-
TGTGCCAGCAGTTACCCCGAGTCCGAAGAGACCCAGTACTTC
CASSYPESEETQYF
>TRBD2|TRBJ2-7|TRBV11-2|-
TGTGCCAGCAGCCTTACTAGCGGGGCCCCCTCCGAGCAGTACTTC
CASSLTSGAPSEQYF
>TRBD1|TRBJ1-2|TRBV18|-
TGTGCCAGCTCCTCTACAGGGGACTATGGCTACACCTTC
CASSSTGDYGYTF
>-|TRBJ2-5|TRBV5-1|once
TGCGCCAGCAGCTTGGCGGGACAAATCCAAGAGACCCAGTACTTC
CASSLAGQIQETQYF
>-|TRBJ2-3|TRBV6-1|-
TGTGCCAGCAGTGTTGGGGTCTGGCGGGGGCAAAGCACAGATACGCAGTATTTT
CASSVGVWRGQSTDTQYF
>-|TRBJ1-6|TRBV10-2|-
TGCGCCAGCAGTGAAACAGGGTTAAGACCCCTCCACTTT
CASSETGLRPLHF